A single sample is the source of the 7 T cell receptor beta chains below, sequenced in a study of blood T cell repertoires in COVID-19. Assay used: immunoSEQ multiplex PCR; TCRdb lists only in-frame clones, some missing. The data hold approximately 400,000 clones, with around 87% observed a single time. Sequencing was performed on PBMCs or T cells enriched from blood (not recorded which). The receptor set was obtained from a man aged 25-45 years who had recovered from COVID-19.

This chain uses TRBV20-1 with TRBJ1-2, with D unclear. The germline V gene has CDR1 DFQATT and CDR2 SNEGSKA (reference sequence). CDR3 size: 11 residues. Trimming removed 4 bases from V and 5 bases from J, with 8 bases in between. Here the CDR3 DNA reads TGCAGTGCTAACGAAGCTTATGGCTACACCTTC. It codes for CSANEAYGYTF.

This clone appeared once. The chain is built from TRBV16 and TRBJ2-1, with D possibly matching TRBD2 (7 bases). CDR3 size: 16 residues. Trimming took 1 base from V and 9 from J, leaving 19 bases between them. Germline CDR1 reads KGHSY; CDR2 reads FQNENV. The CDR3 DNA is TGTGCCAGCAGCCAATGGGGGGGGCGACGCCAAGCTGAGCAGTTCTTC. Its translation is CASSQWGGRRQAEQFF.

This chain joins TRBV18 and TRBJ2-4, with TRBD2 identical over 9 bases. After removal of 1 base from V and 0 bases from J, the junction contained 7 bases not matched to a gene. Germline lookup yields CDR1 KGHSH and CDR2 LQKENI. This CDR3 comprises 18 residues. CDR3 sequence: CASSPLAGVTLAKNIQYF. The CDR3 nucleotides read TGTGCCAGCTCACCACTAGCGGGGGTTACCTTAGCCAAAAACATTCAGTACTTC.

The chain recombines TRBV6-5 with TRBJ1-6; 7 bases fit TRBD1. Germline loops: CDR1 MNHEY, CDR2 SVGAGI. The V and J ends lost 7 bases and 13 bases, in that order; junction bases with no gene match: 13. The CDR3 totals 14 residues. This CDR3 reads CASTMDRRPRPLHF. CDR3 bases: TGTGCCAGCACCATGGACAGGCGTCCCCGGCCCCTCCACTTT.

J is TRBJ1-6 and V is TRBV5-6; 7 bases agree with TRBD1. CDR3 length: 15 residues. Germline values: CDR1 SGHDT, CDR2 YYEEEE. The trim removed 1 base at V and 7 bases at J, leaving 5 bases unmatched. The CDR3 DNA reads TGTGCCAGCAGCTTGATACAGGGGAGGAATTCACCCCTCCACTTT. Its protein is CASSLIQGRNSPLHF. The full variable domain, completed using reference TRBV5-6 and TRBJ1-6, is DAGVTQSPTHLIKTRGQQVTLRCSPKSGHDTVSWYQQALGQGPQFIFQYYEEEERQRGNFPDRFSGHQFPNYSSELNVNALLLGDSALYLCASSLIQGRNSPLHFGNGTRLTVT.

The chain links TRBV10-3 to TRBJ2-7, with D perhaps matching TRBD2 (6 bases). Germline V lookup: CDR1 ENHRY, CDR2 SYGVKD. CDR3 length: 15 residues. Trimming took 5 bases from V and 2 from J, leaving 16 bases between them. The CDR3 coding sequence is TGTGCCATCAGTTTGGGGGGTAGGGTCCCCTACGAGCAGTACTTC. This encodes CAISLGGRVPYEQYF.

The chain recombines TRBV18 with TRBJ2-1, with 8 bases lining up with TRBD2. The CDR3 has 13 amino acids. V dropped 5 bases and J dropped 7; count of bases not matched to a gene: 4. Germline CDR1 KGHSH, CDR2 LQKENI. CDR3 sequence: CASSSTSENEQFF. CDR3 sequence (DNA): TGTGCCAGCTCATCGACTAGCGAGAATGAGCAGTTCTTC.